Listed below are T cell receptor beta chains from one sample, sequenced in a study of Graves' ophthalmopathy and Graves' hyperthyroidism. TCRdb reanalysed the multiplex PCR reads using MiXCR and keeps one entry per CDR3 protein. The table has about 600,000 distinct CDR3 sequences, approximately 37% seen once. The sequenced sample was peripheral blood or thyroid tissue (not recorded which). The receptor set was obtained from an adult man with Graves' hyperthyroidism. The CDR3 runs from the conserved cysteine through the conserved F or W. Fields, in order: clone size, D gene, V gene, J gene, CDR3 protein, CDR3 DNA. A D gene is named only where the DNA matches it firmly. The size entry is marked missing in some rows and otherwise reads once, few, many or a size class.

>many|TRBD1|TRBV29-1|TRBJ2-7
CSVSLGTGGFEQYF
TGCAGCGTGTCCCTAGGGACAGGGGGCTTCGAGCAGTACTTC
>many|-|TRBV12-3/TRBV12-4|TRBJ1-1
CASSHRNTEAFF
TGTGCCAGCAGCCACAGGAACACTGAAGCTTTCTTT
>many|TRBD1|TRBV12-3/TRBV12-4|TRBJ2-5
CASSLGGQEETQYF
TGTGCCAGCAGTTTGGGGGGACAGGAAGAGACCCAGTACTTC
>few|-|TRBV2|TRBJ2-7
CASSEVPPYEQYF
TGTGCCAGCAGTGAAGTCCCCCCCTACGAGCAGTACTTC
>-|-|TRBV12-3/TRBV12-4|TRBJ1-5
CASNRGGGITHQPQHF
TGTGCCAGCAATCGGGGGGGGGGGATCACCCATCAGCCCCAGCATTTT
>few|-|TRBV12-3/TRBV12-4|TRBJ2-7
CASSLAGGPGYEQYF
TGTGCCAGCAGTTTAGCGGGGGGGCCCGGATACGAGCAGTACTTC
>-|TRBD2|TRBV6-5|TRBJ2-6
CASSRSGGPTMSVLTF
TGTGCCAGCAGTCGTAGCGGGGGGCCTACAATGAGCGTCCTGACTTTC
>-|TRBD1|TRBV7-2|TRBJ1-6
CASSPSTGTGNSPLHF
TGTGCCAGCAGCCCCAGCACCGGGACAGGGAATTCACCCCTCCACTTT
>many|-|TRBV20-1|TRBJ2-7
CSARDGGSSYEQYF
TGCAGTGCTAGAGATGGGGGCTCTTCCTACGAGCAGTACTTC
>many|-|TRBV2|TRBJ1-3
CASSDQRGNTIYF
TGTGCCAGCAGTGACCAGAGAGGAAACACCATATATTTT
>-|-|TRBV12-3/TRBV12-4|TRBJ1-5
CASSQDVGSRQPQHF
TGTGCCAGCAGCCAAGATGTGGGGTCGCGTCAGCCCCAGCATTTT
>-|TRBD2|TRBV9|TRBJ2-2
CASRPGTSGSGELFF
TGTGCCAGCAGGCCCGGGACTAGCGGGAGTGGGGAGCTGTTTTTT
>-|TRBD1|TRBV12-3/TRBV12-4|TRBJ1-5
CASSLAQAGGHQPQHF
TGTGCCAGCAGTTTAGCGCAGGCAGGGGGGCATCAGCCCCAGCATTTT
>-|-|TRBV25-1|TRBJ1-5
CASSFLDETQHF
TGTGCCAGCAGCTTCCTAGATGAGACCCAGCATTTT
>many|-|TRBV7-8|TRBJ1-5
CASSLNRRYHQHF
TGTGCCAGCAGCTTAAACAGAAGATATCACCAGCATTTT
>many|-|TRBV7-6|TRBJ2-2
CASSFRGGTGELFF
TGTGCCAGCAGCTTCCGAGGGGGCACCGGGGAGCTGTTTTTT
>-|-|TRBV30|TRBJ1-1
CAWRRLDIGTEAFF
TGTGCCTGGAGGAGACTAGACATAGGCACTGAAGCTTTCTTT
>many|TRBD1|TRBV6-1|TRBJ1-2
CASRGQYYGYTF
TGTGCCAGCAGGGGACAGTACTATGGCTACACCTTC
>many|-|TRBV10-3|TRBJ1-4
CAIRGAATNEKLFF
TGTGCCATCAGGGGGGCTGCAACTAATGAAAAACTGTTTTTT
>many|TRBD1|TRBV19|TRBJ1-2
CASSIGQGNYGYTF
TGTGCCAGCAGCATTGGACAGGGAAACTATGGCTACACCTTC
>many|-|TRBV7-9|TRBJ2-7
CASSLRDSAYYEQYF
TGTGCCAGCAGCTTAAGAGACAGCGCTTACTACGAGCAGTACTTC
>many|-|TRBV7-9|TRBJ1-2
CASPQPDLGGYTF
TGTGCCAGCCCCCAGCCCGATCTCGGTGGCTACACCTTC
>-|-|TRBV5-8|TRBJ1-5
CASSLSHQNQPQHF
TGTGCCAGCAGCTTGTCTCATCAGAATCAGCCCCAGCATTTT
>many|-|TRBV24-1|TRBJ2-6
CATSDHKTDFRKGANVLTF
TGTGCCACCAGTGACCATAAGACAGATTTCAGGAAGGGGGCCAACGTCCTGACTTTC
>-|TRBD1|TRBV2|TRBJ1-4
CASSPTATGRIFF
TGTGCCAGCAGTCCAACCGCGACAGGGAGAATTTTTTTT
>-|-|TRBV25-1|TRBJ1-1
CASDLRLNTEAFF
TGTGCTAGCGATCTCCGACTCAACACTGAAGCTTTCTTT
>few|-|TRBV13|TRBJ1-2
CASSSRGQIYGYTF
TGTGCCAGCAGCTCCCGAGGACAGATCTATGGCTACACCTTC
>once|TRBD2|TRBV29-1|TRBJ2-7
CSVGAPSGGFSYEQYF
TGCAGCGTTGGGGCCCCTAGCGGGGGATTTTCCTACGAGCAGTACTTC
>many|-|TRBV4-2|TRBJ2-7
CASSQEWSAPREDEQYF
TGTGCCAGCAGCCAAGAATGGTCAGCGCCAAGGGAGGACGAGCAGTACTTC
>many|-|TRBV29-1|TRBJ1-2
CSVVVGSGRYNYGYTF
TGCAGCGTTGTTGTAGGTTCGGGAAGGTATAACTATGGCTACACCTTC
>many|-|TRBV7-3|TRBJ2-6
CASSLTYPSSSGANVLTF
TGTGCCAGCAGCTTAACTTACCCCTCAAGCTCTGGGGCCAACGTCCTGACTTTC
>-|-|TRBV7-2|TRBJ1-5
CASTILAGGKADTQHF
TGTGCCAGCACCATTCTAGCGGGAGGGAAGGCAGATACGCAGCATTTT
>many|-|TRBV19|TRBJ1-1
CASQPRQVGTEAFF
TGTGCCAGCCAACCCCGACAGGTGGGGACTGAAGCTTTCTTT
>-|TRBD2|TRBV29-1|TRBJ2-2
CSVDRGDGELFF
TGCAGCGTTGATCGGGGGGACGGGGAGCTGTTTTTT
>-|-|TRBV29-1|TRBJ2-7
CSAEGRQLNEQYF
TGCAGCGCCGAAGGTCGGCAGCTGAATGAGCAGTACTTC
>-|TRBD2|TRBV29-1|TRBJ2-5
CSVWTSGAETQYF
TGCAGCGTCTGGACTAGCGGGGCAGAGACCCAGTACTTC
>-|TRBD1|TRBV19|TRBJ2-6
CASSSWDRGQNSGANVLTF
TGTGCCAGTAGTTCGTGGGACAGGGGTCAGAACTCTGGGGCCAACGTCCTGACTTTC
>many|-|TRBV7-8|TRBJ2-5
CASSLGRVLGEETQYF
TGTGCCAGCAGCTTGGGACGCGTGTTGGGGGAAGAGACCCAGTACTTC
>-|TRBD1|TRBV29-1|TRBJ1-3
CSVEERTGNTIYF
TGCAGCGTTGAAGAGAGGACAGGGAACACCATATATTTT
>-|-|TRBV20-1|TRBJ2-6
CSAFTGANVLTF
TGCAGTGCTTTTACAGGGGCCAACGTCCTGACTTTC
>few|-|TRBV5-1|TRBJ2-5
CASNPFGTPEETQYF
TGCGCCAGCAACCCCTTCGGGACACCGGAAGAGACCCAGTACTTC
>-|-|TRBV7-9|TRBJ1-3
CASSLAVPSSGNTIYF
TGTGCCAGCAGCTTAGCAGTTCCCAGCTCTGGAAACACCATATATTTT
>-|-|TRBV12-3/TRBV12-4|TRBJ2-2
CASSLSTSSLGNTGELFF
TGTGCCAGCAGTTTATCGACTAGTTCGCTAGGAAACACCGGGGAGCTGTTTTTT
>-|TRBD2|TRBV29-1|TRBJ2-5
CSIGTSGETQYF
TGCAGCATTGGGACTAGCGGGGAGACCCAGTACTTC
>-|TRBD2|TRBV6-1|TRBJ2-7
CASKGATSGRLHEQYF
TGTGCCAGCAAGGGTGCCACTAGCGGGAGATTGCACGAGCAGTACTTC
>-|-|TRBV2|TRBJ2-2
CASGGGEVTGELLF
TGTGCCAGCGGTGGAGGGGAGGTGACCGGGGAGCTGCTTTTT
>-|TRBD2|TRBV6-2/TRBV6-3|TRBJ2-7
CASSSSTSGYEQYF
TGTGCCAGCAGTTCCTCGACTAGCGGCTACGAGCAGTACTTC
>-|TRBD1|TRBV2|TRBJ1-5
CASRDDRGSQPQHF
TGTGCCAGCAGAGATGACAGGGGGTCTCAGCCCCAGCATTTT
>many|TRBD1|TRBV7-8|TRBJ2-7
CASSLGQALLYEQYF
TGTGCCAGCAGCCTCGGACAGGCCCTGCTCTACGAGCAGTACTTC
>-|-|TRBV14|TRBJ2-7
CASSPSNLEQYF
TGTGCCAGCAGCCCGTCGAACTTAGAGCAGTACTTC
>-|TRBD1|TRBV19|TRBJ2-1
CASETGGGYEQFF
TGTGCCAGCGAGACAGGGGGCGGCTATGAGCAGTTCTTC
>many|-|TRBV27|TRBJ1-6
CASKVSVINSPLHF
TGTGCCAGCAAGGTTAGCGTTATTAATTCACCCCTCCACTTT
>few|-|TRBV6-5|TRBJ1-2
CASSTAGISSGYTF
TGTGCCAGCAGTACCGCGGGGATATCTTCTGGCTACACCTTC
>-|TRBD1|TRBV6-5|TRBJ2-7
CAGSTGTGIYEQYF
TGTGCCGGCAGTACCGGGACAGGCATCTACGAGCAGTACTTC
>-|-|TRBV7-3|TRBJ1-6
CASSLGGFSPLHF
TGTGCCAGCAGCTTAGGAGGGTTTTCACCCCTCCACTTT